This record looks at one T cell receptor beta chain sequence and its context. Its specific antigen is unknown. The record has no base qualities; no much larger clone is one base away. What the time point label conveys for this sample: about 28 days (+/-7) after the second vaccine dose. AZD1222 recipients given second doses at about 4 weeks or at about 12 weeks were pooled, since spike-specific TCR depth and breadth were not found to differ between the two schedules. Samples from vaccinated people were obtained from the UK trials COV001 and COV002, which included a single-blind randomized controlled phase 2/3 trial of AZD1222 (ChAdOx1 nCoV-19) in healthy adults. Trial participant PBMC samples were collected at day 0 and day 28 after the second dose for TCRbeta chain sequencing. These data originate in a study of T cell responses to AZD1222 COVID-19 vaccine (dated by TCRdb to the early 2020s). Concerning the study at large: A total of 230 or so trial participants underwent TCR sequencing, of whom 207 received two doses of AZD1222 and around 25 received two doses of the MenACWY control vaccine. Trial participants were enrolled by age into subgroups of 18-55, 56-69 and 70-plus years, and about 150, 27 and 61 TCR-sequenced participants, respectively, were included in these subgroups. General conclusions and limits of the study: No day 14 peak-response samples were available, so repertoires were characterized only after the peak T cell response. The 56-69-year group was small, and its depth increase did not reach significance, likely because of low power. The vaccine-associated CD4 TCRs covered the entire spike protein, and the dominant responses fell in regions 160-218 and 743-854. Participants were mostly white British and included more females than males, and it was suggested by the authors that clonal diversity may have been underestimated. Nearly half of unique spike-specific TCRs reportedly recognized epitopes outside regions mutated in the B.1.351 and B.1.1.7 variants. Only five to seven AZD1222 recipients were SARS-CoV-2 seropositive at baseline, limiting conclusions about previously exposed vaccinees. A significant rise in spike-specific TCR breadth and depth was observed after two AZD1222 doses relative to day 0 and relative to MenACWY recipients.

Cut back by 1 base and 11 bases, the V and J ends lie 12 bases apart. In the germline V gene, CDR1 corresponds to SGHTA and CDR2 to FQGNSA. The CDR3 runs 14 amino acids, cysteine and phenylalanine included. Only CDR3 DNA remains: 42 bases, in frame from the first base. The CDR3 regions of human TCRbeta chains were analyzed by immunosequencing. The original pipeline was this. Repertoire TCRs were checked for matches against a reference library of SARS-CoV-2-specific TCRs that had been generated using the MIRA antigen-specificity platform. Breadth meant the fraction of unique TCRs that were SARS-CoV-2-associated, whereas depth meant the fraction of total T cells that were SARS-CoV-2-associated. Using the MIRA data, each spike-specific TCR was mapped to the spike region that the TCR reacts to and placed in a CD4 or CD8 class. Log10-transformed breadth and depth values were compared by one-way ANOVA with Sidak's multiple comparisons tests. TCRdb took this table from immuneACCESS and kept in-frame rearrangements with V and J called. Such tables lack part of the clones; where checked against another copy, unresolved V genes explain under half of the gap, and the rest is unexplained. D and trimming come from the DNA, and the V and J calls and clone size come from that table. Here the sample has about 140,000 clones; roughly 92% occur a single time. Roughly 9.9% of the sample belongs to the ten largest clones.

The sample here was peripheral blood, taken 28 days after the second AZD1222 dose. Recombination linked TRBV7-2 to TRBJ1-6; the D gene is possibly TRBD1, with 5 bases matching. The source of this sequence is an adult who received the AZD1222 COVID-19 vaccine. CDR3 region: CASSLERGFAPLHF. Read as DNA, the sequence is TGTGCCAGCAGCTTAGAGCGGGGGTTTGCACCCCTCCACTTT.